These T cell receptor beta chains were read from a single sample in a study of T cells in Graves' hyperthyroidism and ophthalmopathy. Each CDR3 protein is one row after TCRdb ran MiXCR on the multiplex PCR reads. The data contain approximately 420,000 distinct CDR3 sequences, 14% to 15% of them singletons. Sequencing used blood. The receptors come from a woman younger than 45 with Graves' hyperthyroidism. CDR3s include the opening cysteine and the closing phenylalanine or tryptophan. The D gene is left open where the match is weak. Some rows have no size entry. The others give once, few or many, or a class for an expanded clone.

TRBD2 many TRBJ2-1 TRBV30 TGTACCTGCCGGGACTATAACAATGAGCAGTTCTTC CTCRDYNNEQFF
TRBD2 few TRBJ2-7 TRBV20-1 TGCAGTGCACCCCCGACTAGCGGGAGGATTAGCTCCTACGAGCAGTACTTC CSAPPTSGRISSYEQYF
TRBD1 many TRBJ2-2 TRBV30 TGTGCCTGGGACGCAGGGACAGGGAACACCGGGGAGCTGTTTTTT CAWDAGTGNTGELFF
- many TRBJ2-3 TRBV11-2 TGTGCCAGCAGCCCGGACAGTTATACGCAGTATTTT CASSPDSYTQYF
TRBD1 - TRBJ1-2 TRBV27 TGTGCCAGCAGTTTCTCCAGGGGGTCAAGTGGCTACACCTTC CASSFSRGSSGYTF
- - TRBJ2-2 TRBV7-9 TGTGCCAGCAGCACGGACGTCGGCACCGGGGAGCTGTTTTTT CASSTDVGTGELFF
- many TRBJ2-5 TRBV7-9 TGTGCCAGCAGCTTAACCCCTGAGACCCAGTACTTC CASSLTPETQYF
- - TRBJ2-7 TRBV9 TGTGCCAGCAGCGTAGGAGAAGGTTTCTATTACGAGCAGTACTTC CASSVGEGFYYEQYF
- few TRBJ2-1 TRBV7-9 TGTGCCAGCAGCTTAGCGCGCAGGGGGGATGAGCAGTTCTTC CASSLARRGDEQFF
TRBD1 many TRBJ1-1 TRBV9 TGTGCCAGCAGCCCGGGGACAGGGGGGTTGAACACTGAAGCTTTCTTT CASSPGTGGLNTEAFF
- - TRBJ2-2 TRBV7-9 TGTGCCAGCGAATCGGGGCCCAGGGGGGCCGGGGAGCTGTTTTTT CASESGPRGAGELFF
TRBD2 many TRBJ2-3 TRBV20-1 TGCAGTGCAGTACTAGCGGGAGTCGTATTGGGCACAGATACGCAGTATTTT CSAVLAGVVLGTDTQYF
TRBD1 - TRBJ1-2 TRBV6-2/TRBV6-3 TGTGCCAGCACCCGGACAGGGCGCAACCCTGGCTATGGCTACACCTTC CASTRTGRNPGYGYTF
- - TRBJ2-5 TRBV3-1 TGTGCCAGCAGCCAAGAAGGAAGGCAGAAAGAGACCCAGTACTTC CASSQEGRQKETQYF
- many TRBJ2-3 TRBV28 TGTGCCAGCAGTTCCATACGGTCGGGCTCTAGCACAGATACGCAGTATTTT CASSSIRSGSSTDTQYF
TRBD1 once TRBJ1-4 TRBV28 TGTGCCAGCAGTAGTCCGGGACAGGGTAGTGGGGAAAAACTGTTTTTT CASSSPGQGSGEKLFF
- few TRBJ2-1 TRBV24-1 TGTGCCACCAGTTCCACGGGAGCGGACAAGATCTACAATGAGCAGTTCTTC CATSSTGADKIYNEQFF
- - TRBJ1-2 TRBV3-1 TGTGCCAGCAGCCAAGCCACTGGGAACTATGGCTACACCTTC CASSQATGNYGYTF
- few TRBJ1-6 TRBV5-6 TGTGCCAGCTACCAGACGAGGGGCGAATCACCCCTCCACTTT CASYQTRGESPLHF
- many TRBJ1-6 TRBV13 TGTGCCAGCAGCTGGGGGGGCCTCGGGAGTAATTCACCCCTCCACTTT CASSWGGLGSNSPLHF
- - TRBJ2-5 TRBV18 TGTGCCAGCTCCCAGGAATCGTACCAAGAGACCCAGTACTTC CASSQESYQETQYF
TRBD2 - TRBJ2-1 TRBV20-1 TGCAGTGCCGTGGGACTAGCGGATGCAAATGAGCAGTTCTTC CSAVGLADANEQFF
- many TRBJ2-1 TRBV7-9 TGTGCCAGCAGTCAGCTTCCCTCTCGGGAGCAGTTCTTC CASSQLPSREQFF
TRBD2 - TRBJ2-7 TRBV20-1 TGCAGTGGGACTAGCGGGAGGACTCCTACCTACGAGCGGTACTTC CSGTSGRTPTYERYF
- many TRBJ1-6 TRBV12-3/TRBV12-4 TGTGCCAGCACCTCAGGGTCCTACAATTCACCCCTCCACTTT CASTSGSYNSPLHF
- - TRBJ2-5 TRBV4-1 TGCGCCAGCAGCCAAGAGGCCAGTATGCAGCGTTGGGAGACCCAGTACTTC CASSQEASMQRWETQYF
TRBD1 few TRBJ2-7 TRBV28 TGTGCCAGCAGCGACAGGGGGGGTTACGAGCAGTACTTC CASSDRGGYEQYF
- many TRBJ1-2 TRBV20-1 TGCAGTGCTAGGGAGAGCTATGGCTACACCTTC CSARESYGYTF
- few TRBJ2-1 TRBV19 TGTGCCAGTAGTATAGTGGCGGGAAAAAACAATGAGCAGTTCTTC CASSIVAGKNNEQFF
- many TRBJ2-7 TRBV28 TGTGCCAGCAGTTTAGACAGCCGTAGATTCTCCTACGAGCAGTACTTC CASSLDSRRFSYEQYF
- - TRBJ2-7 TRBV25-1 TGTGCCAGCAGGTCGGACAGCAGACCCTACGAGCAGTACTTC CASRSDSRPYEQYF
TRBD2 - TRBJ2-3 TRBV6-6 TGTGCCAGCAGTTACTACCCTCTAGCGGGACTTAGCACAGATACGCAGTATTTT CASSYYPLAGLSTDTQYF
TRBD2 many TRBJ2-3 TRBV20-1 TGCAGTGCCGAACTCGGACTAGCGGGACCCACAGATACGCAGTATTTT CSAELGLAGPTDTQYF
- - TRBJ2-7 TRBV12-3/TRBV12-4 TGTGCCAGCAGTTTAGCGGCGGGGAGCTACTACGAGCAGTACTTC CASSLAAGSYYEQYF
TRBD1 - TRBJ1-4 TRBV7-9 TGTGCCAGCAGCAGGGGGCAGGAAAAACTGTTTTTT CASSRGQEKLFF
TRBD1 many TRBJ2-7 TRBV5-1 TGCGCCAGCAGCTTGGGGGGACAGGGATCCTACGAGCAGTACTTC CASSLGGQGSYEQYF
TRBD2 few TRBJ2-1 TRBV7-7 TGTGCCAGCAGCAAATCTAGCGGGGCCTACAATGAGCAGTTCTTC CASSKSSGAYNEQFF
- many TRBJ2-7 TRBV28 TGTGCCAGCAGTTTTTCGGGAGAAGGTAAATACGAGCAGTACTTC CASSFSGEGKYEQYF
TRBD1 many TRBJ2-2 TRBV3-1 TGTGCCAGCAGCCAAGAAGAGGGGGCAGGCACCGGGGAGCTGTTTTTT CASSQEEGAGTGELFF
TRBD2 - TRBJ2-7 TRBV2 TGTGCCAGCAGTGACACCCCGGGACTAGCGGGCCTTAGGGGGGTCGAGCAGTACTTC CASSDTPGLAGLRGVEQYF
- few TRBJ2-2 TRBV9 TGTGCCAGCAGCGTAGGCCCGAGTCGGGACTCCCGCACCGGGGAGCTGTTTTTT CASSVGPSRDSRTGELFF
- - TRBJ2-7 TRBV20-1 TGCAGTGCTCCCCAGTCCAGCTACGAGCAGTACTTC CSAPQSSYEQYF
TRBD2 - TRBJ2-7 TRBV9 TGCGCCAGCAGCGATGGACCAGCGGGAGTTAGCTACGAGCAGTACTTC CASSDGPAGVSYEQYF
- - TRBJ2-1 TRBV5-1 TGCGCCAGCAGCTTGGACCCGGGGACGAAGAATGAGCAGTTCTTC CASSLDPGTKNEQFF
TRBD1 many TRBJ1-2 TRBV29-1 TGCAGCGTTGGGTTAGACAGGGAGAACTATGGCTACACCTTC CSVGLDRENYGYTF